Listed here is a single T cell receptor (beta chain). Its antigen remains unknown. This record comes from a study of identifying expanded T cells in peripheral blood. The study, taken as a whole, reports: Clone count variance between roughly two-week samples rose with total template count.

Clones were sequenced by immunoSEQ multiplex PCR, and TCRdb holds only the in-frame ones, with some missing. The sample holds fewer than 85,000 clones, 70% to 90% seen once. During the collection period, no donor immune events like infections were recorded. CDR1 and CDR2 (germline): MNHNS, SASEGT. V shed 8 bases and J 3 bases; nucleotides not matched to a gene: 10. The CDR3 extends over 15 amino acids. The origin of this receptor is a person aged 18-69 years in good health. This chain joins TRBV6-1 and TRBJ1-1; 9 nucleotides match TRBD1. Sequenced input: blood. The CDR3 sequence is CASEGTGWEDTEAFF. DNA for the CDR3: TGTGCCAGCGAAGGGACAGGGTGGGAGGACACTGAAGCTTTCTTT.